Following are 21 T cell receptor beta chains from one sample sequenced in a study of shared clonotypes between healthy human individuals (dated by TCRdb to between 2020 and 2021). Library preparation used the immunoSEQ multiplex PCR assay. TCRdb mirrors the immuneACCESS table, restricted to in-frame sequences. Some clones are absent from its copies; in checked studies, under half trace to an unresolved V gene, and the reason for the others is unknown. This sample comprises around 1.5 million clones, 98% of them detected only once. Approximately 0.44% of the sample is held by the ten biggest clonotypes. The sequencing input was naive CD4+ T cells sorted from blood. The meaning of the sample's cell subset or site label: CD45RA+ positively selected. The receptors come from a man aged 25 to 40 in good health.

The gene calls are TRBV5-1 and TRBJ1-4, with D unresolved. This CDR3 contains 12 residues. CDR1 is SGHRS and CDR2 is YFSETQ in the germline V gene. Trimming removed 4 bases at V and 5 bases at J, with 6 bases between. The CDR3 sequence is CASSAGNEKLFF. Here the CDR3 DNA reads TGCGCCAGCAGCGCAGGCAATGAAAAACTGTTTTTT.

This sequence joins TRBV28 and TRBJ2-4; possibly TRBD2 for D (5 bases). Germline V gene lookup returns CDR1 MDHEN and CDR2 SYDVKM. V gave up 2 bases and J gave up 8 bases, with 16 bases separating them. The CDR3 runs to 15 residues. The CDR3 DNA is TGTGCCAGCAGTTTACGACCCGGGAATCATTACATTCAGTACTTC. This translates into CASSLRPGNHYIQYF.

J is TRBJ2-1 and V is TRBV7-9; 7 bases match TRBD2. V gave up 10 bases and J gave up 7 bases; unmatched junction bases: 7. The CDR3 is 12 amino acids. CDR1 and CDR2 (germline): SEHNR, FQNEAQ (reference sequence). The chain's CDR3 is CATMGEGNEQFF. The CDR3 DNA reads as TGTGCCACTATGGGGGAGGGGAATGAGCAGTTCTTC.

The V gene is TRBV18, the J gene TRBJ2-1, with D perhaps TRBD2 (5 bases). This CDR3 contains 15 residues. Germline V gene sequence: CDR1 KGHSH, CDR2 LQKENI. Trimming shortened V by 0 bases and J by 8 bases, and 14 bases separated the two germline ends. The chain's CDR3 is CASSPPASPGDEQFF. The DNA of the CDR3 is TGTGCCAGCTCACCACCAGCATCCCCCGGGGATGAGCAGTTCTTC.

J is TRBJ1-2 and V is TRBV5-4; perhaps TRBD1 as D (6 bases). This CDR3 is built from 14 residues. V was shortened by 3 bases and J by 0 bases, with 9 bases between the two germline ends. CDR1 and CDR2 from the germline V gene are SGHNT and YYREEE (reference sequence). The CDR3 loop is CASSWGAANYGYTF. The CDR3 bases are TGTGCCAGCAGCTGGGGGGCAGCTAACTATGGCTACACCTTC. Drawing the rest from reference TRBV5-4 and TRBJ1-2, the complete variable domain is ETGVTQSPTHLIKTRGQQVTLRCSSQSGHNTVSWYQQALGQGPQFIFQYYREEENGRGNFPPRFSGLQFPNYSSELNVNALELDDSALYLCASSWGAANYGYTFGSGTRLTVV.

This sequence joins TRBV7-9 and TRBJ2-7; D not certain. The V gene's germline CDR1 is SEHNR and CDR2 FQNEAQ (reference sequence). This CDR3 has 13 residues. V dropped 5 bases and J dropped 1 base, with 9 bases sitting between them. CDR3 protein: CASSPLSSYEQYF. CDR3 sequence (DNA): TGTGCCAGCAGCCCCCTCAGTTCCTACGAGCAGTACTTC.

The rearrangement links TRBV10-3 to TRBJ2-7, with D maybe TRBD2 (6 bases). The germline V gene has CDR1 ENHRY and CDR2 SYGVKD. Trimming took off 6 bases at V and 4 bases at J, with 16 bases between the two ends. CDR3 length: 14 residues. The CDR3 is CAISPEWGVYEQYF. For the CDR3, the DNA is TGTGCCATCAGCCCAGAGTGGGGGGTGTACGAGCAGTACTTC.

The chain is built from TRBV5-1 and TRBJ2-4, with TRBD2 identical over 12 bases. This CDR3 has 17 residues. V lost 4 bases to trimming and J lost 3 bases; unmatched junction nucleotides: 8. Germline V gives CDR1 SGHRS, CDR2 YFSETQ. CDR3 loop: CASSLSSGREGKNIQYF. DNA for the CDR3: TGCGCCAGCAGCCTCTCTAGCGGGAGGGAGGGCAAAAACATTCAGTACTTC.

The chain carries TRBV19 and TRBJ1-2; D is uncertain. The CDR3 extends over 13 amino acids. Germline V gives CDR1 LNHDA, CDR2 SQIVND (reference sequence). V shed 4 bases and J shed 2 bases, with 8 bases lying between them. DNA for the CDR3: TGTGCCAGTAGTAGGGTCAACAACTATGGCTACACCTTC. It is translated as CASSRVNNYGYTF.

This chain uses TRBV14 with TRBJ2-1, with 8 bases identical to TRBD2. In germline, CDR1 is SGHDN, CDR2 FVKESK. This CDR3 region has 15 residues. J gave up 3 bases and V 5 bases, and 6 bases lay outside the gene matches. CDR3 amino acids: CASSAQGLDYNEQFF. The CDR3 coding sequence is TGTGCCAGCAGCGCGCAGGGACTAGACTACAATGAGCAGTTCTTC.

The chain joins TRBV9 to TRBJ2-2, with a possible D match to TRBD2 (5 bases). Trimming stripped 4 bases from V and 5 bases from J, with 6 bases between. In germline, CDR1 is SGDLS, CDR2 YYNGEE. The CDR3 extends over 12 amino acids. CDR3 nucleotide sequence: TGTGCCAGCAGCAGAGGGACCGGGGAGCTGTTTTTT. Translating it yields CASSRGTGELFF.

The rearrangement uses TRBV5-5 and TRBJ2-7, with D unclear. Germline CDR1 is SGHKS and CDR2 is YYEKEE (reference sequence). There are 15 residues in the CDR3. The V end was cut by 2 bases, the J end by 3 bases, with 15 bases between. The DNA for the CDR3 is TGTGCCAGCAGCTTAGGGCTCAGTCCAAACTACGAGCAGTACTTC. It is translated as CASSLGLSPNYEQYF.

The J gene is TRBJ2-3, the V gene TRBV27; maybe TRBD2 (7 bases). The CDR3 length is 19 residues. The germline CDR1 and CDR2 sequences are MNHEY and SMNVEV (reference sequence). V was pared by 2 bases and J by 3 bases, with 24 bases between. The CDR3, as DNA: TGTGCCAGCAGTTTACGAATTTTGGGAGGGGGATTTGGGACAGATACGCAGTATTTT. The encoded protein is CASSLRILGGGFGTDTQYF.

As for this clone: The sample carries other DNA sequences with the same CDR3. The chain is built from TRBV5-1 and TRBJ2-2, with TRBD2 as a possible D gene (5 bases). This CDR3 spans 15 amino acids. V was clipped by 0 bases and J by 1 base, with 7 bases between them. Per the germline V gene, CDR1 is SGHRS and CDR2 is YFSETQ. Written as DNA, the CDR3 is TGCGCCAGCAGCTTGGGAGGGAAGAACACCGGGGAGCTGTTTTTT. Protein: CASSLGGKNTGELFF.

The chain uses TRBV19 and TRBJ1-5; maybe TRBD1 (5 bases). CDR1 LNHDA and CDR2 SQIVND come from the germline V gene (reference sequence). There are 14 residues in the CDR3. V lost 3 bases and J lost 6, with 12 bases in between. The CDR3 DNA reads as TGTGCCAGTAGTATGCCAGGGTCTATTCAGCCCCAGCATTTT. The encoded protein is CASSMPGSIQPQHF. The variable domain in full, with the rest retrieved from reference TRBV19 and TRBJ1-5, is DGGITQSPKYLFRKEGQNVTLSCEQNLNHDAMYWYRQDPGQGLRLIYYSQIVNDFQKGDIAEGYSVSREKKESFPLTVTSAQKNPTAFYLCASSMPGSIQPQHFGDGTRLSIL.

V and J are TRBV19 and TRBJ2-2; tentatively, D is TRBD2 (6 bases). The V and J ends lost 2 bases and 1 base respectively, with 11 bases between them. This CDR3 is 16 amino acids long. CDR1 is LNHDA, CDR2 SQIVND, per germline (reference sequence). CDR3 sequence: CASSISVAVNTGELFF. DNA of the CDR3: TGTGCCAGTAGTATAAGCGTAGCGGTGAACACCGGGGAGCTGTTTTTT.

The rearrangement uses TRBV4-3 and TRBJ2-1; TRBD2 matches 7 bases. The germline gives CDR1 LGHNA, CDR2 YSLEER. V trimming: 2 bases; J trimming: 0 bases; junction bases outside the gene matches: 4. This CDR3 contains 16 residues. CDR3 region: CASSQHGGSSYNEQFF. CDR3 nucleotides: TGCGCCAGCAGCCAACACGGGGGGTCCTCCTACAATGAGCAGTTCTTC.

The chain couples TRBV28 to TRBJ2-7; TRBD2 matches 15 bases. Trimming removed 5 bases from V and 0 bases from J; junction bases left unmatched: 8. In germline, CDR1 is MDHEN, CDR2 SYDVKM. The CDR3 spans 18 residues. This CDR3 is CASSAGTSGRFSSYEQYF. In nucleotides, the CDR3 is TGTGCCAGCAGTGCGGGGACTAGCGGGAGGTTCAGCTCCTACGAGCAGTACTTC.

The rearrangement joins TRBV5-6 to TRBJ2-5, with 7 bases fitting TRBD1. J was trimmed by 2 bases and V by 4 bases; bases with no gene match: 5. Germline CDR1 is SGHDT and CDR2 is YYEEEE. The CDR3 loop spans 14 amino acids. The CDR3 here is CASSRPTGQETQYF. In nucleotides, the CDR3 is TGTGCCAGCAGCCGCCCGACAGGGCAAGAGACCCAGTACTTC.

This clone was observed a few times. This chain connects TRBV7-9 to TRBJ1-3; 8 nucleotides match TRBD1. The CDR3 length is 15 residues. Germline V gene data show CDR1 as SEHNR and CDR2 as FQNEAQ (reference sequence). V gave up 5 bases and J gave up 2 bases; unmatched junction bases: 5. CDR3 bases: TGTGCCAGCAGCCAAGGACAGGGCGCTGGAAACACCATATATTTT. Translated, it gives CASSQGQGAGNTIYF.

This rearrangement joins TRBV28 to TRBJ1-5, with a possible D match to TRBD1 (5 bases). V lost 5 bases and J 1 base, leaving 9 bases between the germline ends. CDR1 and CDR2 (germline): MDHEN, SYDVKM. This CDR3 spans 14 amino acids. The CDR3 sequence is CASSTSGSNQPQHF. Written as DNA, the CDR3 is TGTGCCAGCAGTACCTCAGGGAGCAATCAGCCCCAGCATTTT.